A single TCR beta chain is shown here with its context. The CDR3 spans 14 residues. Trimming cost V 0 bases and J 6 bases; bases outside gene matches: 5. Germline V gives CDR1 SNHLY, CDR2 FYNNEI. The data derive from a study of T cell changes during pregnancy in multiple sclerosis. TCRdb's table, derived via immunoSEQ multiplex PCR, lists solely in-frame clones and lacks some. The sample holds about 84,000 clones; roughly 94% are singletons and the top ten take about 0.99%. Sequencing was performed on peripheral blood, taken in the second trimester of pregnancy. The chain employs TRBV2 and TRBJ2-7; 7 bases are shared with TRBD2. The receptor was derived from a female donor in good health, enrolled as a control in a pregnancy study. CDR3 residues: CASSEAGGIGEQYF. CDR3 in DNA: TGTGCCAGCAGTGAAGCGGGAGGGATAGGCGAGCAGTACTTC.